The 18 T cell receptor beta chains reported below all come from one sample, sequenced in a study of blood T cell repertoires in COVID-19. The assay was immunoSEQ multiplex PCR, and TCRdb's table has in-frame clones only and misses some. The sample has approximately 200,000 clones; about 81% are singletons. Sequenced: peripheral blood. The origin of the receptors is a woman of 80 years or more with COVID-19, enrolled during active disease.

This chain uses TRBV5-8 with TRBJ2-3; maybe TRBD2 (6 bases). Trimming removed 3 bases at V and 0 bases at J, with 17 bases between. CDR1 and CDR2 (germline): SGHTS, YDEGEE. The CDR3 sequence is 17 residues long. In nucleotides, the CDR3 is TGTGCCAGCAGCTCCGGATCGGGACTTCCTAGCACAGATACGCAGTATTTT. Protein product: CASSSGSGLPSTDTQYF.

The chain has TRBV12-3 or TRBV12-4 and TRBJ1-2; D unresolved. The V end was cut by 6 bases, the J end by 8 bases, with 16 bases between. The CDR3 is 13 residues long. The CDR3 reads CASSFLREGGYTF. The CDR3 bases are TGTGCCAGCAGCTTCCTCCGGGAAGGAGGCTACACCTTC.

The chain recombines TRBV30 with TRBJ1-2, with a weak D call TRBD1 (5 bases). Looked up from germline, CDR1 is GTSNPN and CDR2 is SVGIG (reference sequence). V lost 5 bases, J lost 10 bases, and 20 bases lay in between. The CDR3 runs to 13 residues. CDR3 nucleotides: TGTGCCTGGGCCAGATTACAGGACGAAGACTACACCTTC. Translating gives CAWARLQDEDYTF.

V usage is TRBV6-5 and J usage is TRBJ2-1; 10 positions match TRBD2. Germline lookup yields CDR1 MNHEY and CDR2 SVGAGI. V was clipped by 5 bases and J by 2 bases; unmatched bases: 3. There are 15 residues in the CDR3. The CDR3 DNA is TGTGCCAGCAGTACAGCGGGAGGGCCCTACAATGAGCAGTTCTTC. This gives the protein CASSTAGGPYNEQFF.

The chain recombines TRBV7-9 with TRBJ1-1; D possibly corresponds to TRBD1 (6 bases). The CDR3 loop spans 13 amino acids. Germline assignment: CDR1 SEHNR and CDR2 FQNEAQ (reference sequence). V lost 5 bases, J lost 7 bases, and 14 bases lay in between. The CDR3 DNA is TGTGCCAGCAGCCTTCGGACAGATGGTGAAGCTTTCTTT. Translated, it gives CASSLRTDGEAFF.

This chain joins TRBV3-1 (or the pseudogene TRBV3-2) and TRBJ2-7, with D hard to call. The V and J ends lost 1 base and 4 bases respectively, with 5 bases between them. The CDR3 runs 12 residues. The germline V gene encodes CDR1 LGHDT and CDR2 YNNKEL (reference sequence). In DNA form, the CDR3 reads TGTGCCAGCAGCCAAGGAGCTTACGAGCAGTACTTC. Translating it yields CASSQGAYEQYF.

The chain links TRBV28 to TRBJ2-7; 7 bases align to TRBD1. The CDR3 is 14 amino acids. V dropped 8 bases and J dropped 5; count of bases not matched to a gene: 12. CDR1 is MDHEN and CDR2 is SYDVKM in the germline V gene. This CDR3 is CASGQGGPGNEQYF. The CDR3 DNA reads TGTGCCAGCGGCCAAGGGGGCCCGGGGAACGAGCAGTACTTC.

This chain connects TRBV3-1 (or the pseudogene TRBV3-2) to TRBJ1-1; 7 bases agree with TRBD1. The CDR3 is 14 residues long. V lost 4 bases to trimming and J lost 4 bases; unmatched junction nucleotides: 6. CDR1 is LGHDT, CDR2 YNNKEL, per germline (reference sequence). The CDR3 DNA is TGTGCCAGCAGCCCCATAGGGGGCGTCACTGAAGCTTTCTTT. Translating gives CASSPIGGVTEAFF.

The chain is built from TRBV5-5 and TRBJ2-1, with TRBD2 matching 7 bases. V gave up 0 bases and J gave up 7 bases; unmatched junction bases: 10. From germline, CDR1 is SGHKS and CDR2 YYEKEE (reference sequence). The CDR3 is made up of 16 amino acids. The CDR3 loop reads CASSLAFSGGRNEQFF. The CDR3 DNA reads TGTGCCAGCAGCTTGGCTTTCTCGGGAGGACGTAATGAGCAGTTCTTC.

This clone was seen more than once but under ten times. The rearrangement uses TRBV2 and TRBJ2-1; D call uncertain. CDR1 SNHLY and CDR2 FYNNEI come from the germline V gene. The CDR3 runs 13 residues. Between the trimmed V and J ends, which lost 4 bases and 5 bases, there was a span of 9 bases. CDR3: CASSVFQNNEQFF. Here the CDR3 DNA reads TGTGCCAGCAGTGTTTTTCAGAACAATGAGCAGTTCTTC. Drawing the rest from reference TRBV2 and TRBJ2-1, the complete variable domain is EPEVTQTPSHQVTQMGQEVILRCVPISNHLYFYWYRQILGQKVEFLVSFYNNEISEKSEIFDDQFSVERPDGSNFTLKIRSTKLEDSAMYFCASSVFQNNEQFFGPGTRLTVL.

The V gene is TRBV11-3, the J gene TRBJ1-2, with 7 bases lining up with TRBD1. V lost 5 bases and J lost 4; bases outside the gene matches: 10. In germline, CDR1 is SGHNT, CDR2 YENEEA. The CDR3 spans 15 residues. This CDR3 is CASSGRQGSVYGYTF. CDR3 coding DNA: TGTGCCAGCAGCGGACGACAGGGTAGTGTCTATGGCTACACCTTC.

J is TRBJ1-1 and V is TRBV7-2, with TRBD1 identical over 7 bases. The V gene's germline CDR1 is SGHTA and CDR2 FQGNSA. The CDR3 loop spans 14 amino acids. V was pared by 1 base and J by 4 bases, with 3 bases of the junction left unmatched. The chain's CDR3 is CASSLETGTTEAFF. Here the CDR3 DNA reads TGTGCCAGCAGCTTAGAGACAGGGACCACTGAAGCTTTCTTT.

The count of this clone is one. The DNA of the CDR3 is TGTGCCAGCAGCCAAAAACAGGTTTACTCTGGAAACACCATATATTTT. It is translated as CASSQKQVYSGNTIYF. This chain connects TRBV7-8 to TRBJ1-3; D is possibly TRBD1 (5 bases). CDR1 is SGHVS and CDR2 is FQNEAQ in the germline V gene. V was shortened by 5 bases and J by 0 bases, with 14 bases between the two germline ends. The CDR3 is 16 amino acids. Variable domain in full (rest from reference TRBV7-8 and TRBJ1-3): GAGVSQSPRYKVAKRGQDVALRCDPISGHVSLFWYQQALGQGPEFLTYFQNEAQLDKSGLPSDRFFAERPEGSVSTLKIQRTQQEDSAVYLCASSQKQVYSGNTIYFGEGSWLTVV.

A word on this clone: This same CDR3 is encoded by further DNA sequences in the sample. The genes are TRBV5-1 and TRBJ2-1, with a weak D call TRBD2 (7 bases). Germline V gene sequence: CDR1 SGHRS, CDR2 YFSETQ. Trimming pared 3 bases from V and 7 bases from J, leaving 11 bases between. The CDR3 totals 13 residues. For the CDR3, the DNA is TGCGCCAGCAGCTCAAGGGGGGGTAATGAGCAGTTCTTC. This codes for CASSSRGGNEQFF.

This rearrangement joins TRBV7-9 to TRBJ2-7; 7 positions agree with TRBD1. The CDR3 spans 15 residues. CDR1 SEHNR and CDR2 FQNEAQ come from the germline V gene (reference sequence). The V gene end was trimmed by 3 bases and the J gene end by 2 bases; junction bases not matched to a gene: 7. The CDR3 spells CASSFFLGQPYEQYF. Written as DNA, the CDR3 is TGTGCCAGCAGCTTTTTTCTGGGACAGCCCTACGAGCAGTACTTC.

The chain is built from TRBV5-1 and TRBJ2-5, with 12 bases matching TRBD2. The J segment lost 2 bases and the V segment lost 4 bases, leaving 6 bases of the junction unmatched. This CDR3 has 16 residues. Looked up from germline, CDR1 is SGHRS and CDR2 is YFSETQ. CDR3 sequence reads: CASSPGLAGIQETQYF. DNA for the CDR3: TGCGCCAGCAGCCCCGGACTAGCGGGAATTCAAGAGACCCAGTACTTC.

This clone has just a few counts. The chain couples TRBV6-1 to TRBJ1-6; 7 bases line up with TRBD1. The ends lost 1 base at V and 9 bases at J; junction bases unmatched: 6. The CDR3 extends over 15 amino acids. CDR1 MNHNS and CDR2 SASEGT come from the germline V gene. CDR3 sequence: CASSEELGGVSPLHF. The CDR3 nucleotides are TGTGCCAGCAGTGAAGAGCTAGGGGGCGTTTCACCCCTCCACTTT.

The genes are TRBV9 and TRBJ2-3, with D uncertain. This CDR3 has 15 amino acids. Germline V gene data show CDR1 as SGDLS and CDR2 as YYNGEE. V was clipped by 0 bases and J by 0 bases, with 8 bases between them. CDR3 DNA sequence: TGTGCCAGCAGCGTAGGCCCTAGTAGCACAGATACGCAGTATTTT. This translates into CASSVGPSSTDTQYF.